The rows below give T cell receptor beta chains drawn from one sample of a study of somatic mutations in cytotoxic T cells in rheumatoid arthritis. Here immunoSEQ multiplex PCR was the method, and the copy in TCRdb shows in-frame clones only, minus some. This sample has some 23,000 clones; 80% to 90% occur once, and the top ten carry more than 3.5%. Material for sequencing was CD8+ T cells sorted from blood. The receptors come from an adult with rheumatoid arthritis. Both conserved end residues are part of each CDR3. The order of the fields is clone size, J gene, V gene, D gene, CDR3 DNA, CDR3 protein. A D gene is named only where the DNA matches it firmly. Clone size is stated in some rows and not others, as once, few, many or a class when expanded.

clone_size: -
j_call: TRBJ1-4
v_call: TRBV10-1
d_call: -
cdr3_nt: TGCGCCAGCAGGCCGGATAGTGGGAAAAAACTGTTTTTT
cdr3_aa: CASRPDSGKKLFF

clone_size: -
j_call: TRBJ1-5
v_call: TRBV5-6
d_call: -
cdr3_nt: TGTGCCAGCAGCTTCGGGGTTGGAGGCAATCAGCCCCAGCATTTT
cdr3_aa: CASSFGVGGNQPQHF

clone_size: -
j_call: TRBJ2-3
v_call: TRBV9
d_call: -
cdr3_nt: TGTGCCAGCAGCGATTCCGGGACCTTCGCATTCAATACGCAGTATTTT
cdr3_aa: CASSDSGTFAFNTQYF

clone_size: -
j_call: TRBJ2-7
v_call: TRBV5-1
d_call: -
cdr3_nt: TGCGCCAGCAGCTTAGGTAGGCTGCACGAGCAGTACTTC
cdr3_aa: CASSLGRLHEQYF

clone_size: -
j_call: TRBJ1-2
v_call: TRBV6-6
d_call: -
cdr3_nt: TGTGCCAGCAGTCGCCGAGGGGGATCCCCTAACTATGGCTACACCTTC
cdr3_aa: CASSRRGGSPNYGYTF

clone_size: -
j_call: TRBJ1-1
v_call: TRBV7-9
d_call: TRBD1
cdr3_nt: TGTGCCAGCAGCGACTACTTAGACAGGGCAAAGAACACTGAAGCTTTCTTT
cdr3_aa: CASSDYLDRAKNTEAFF

clone_size: -
j_call: TRBJ2-2
v_call: TRBV11-2
d_call: -
cdr3_nt: TGTGCCAGCAGTGAGGCCCCATGGGGCACCGGGGAGCTGTTTTTT
cdr3_aa: CASSEAPWGTGELFF

clone_size: -
j_call: TRBJ1-2
v_call: TRBV5-5
d_call: -
cdr3_nt: TGTGCCAGCCCAATCGGCGGTGAAGGCAAACAATGGGGCTACACCTTC
cdr3_aa: CASPIGGEGKQWGYTF

clone_size: -
j_call: TRBJ1-2
v_call: TRBV29-1
d_call: -
cdr3_nt: TGCAGCGTTGGCCTAGGGGCGACAGAAACTAACTATGGCTACACCTTC
cdr3_aa: CSVGLGATETNYGYTF

clone_size: few
j_call: TRBJ2-5
v_call: TRBV10-1
d_call: -
cdr3_nt: TGCGCCAGCAGTGATCCGGGAGAAGAGACCCAGTACTTC
cdr3_aa: CASSDPGEETQYF

clone_size: -
j_call: TRBJ2-7
v_call: TRBV27
d_call: TRBD1
cdr3_nt: TGTGCCAGCAGTCTAAGGACAGGGGGCGTAGGGCAGTACTTC
cdr3_aa: CASSLRTGGVGQYF

clone_size: -
j_call: TRBJ2-7
v_call: TRBV2
d_call: TRBD1
cdr3_nt: TGTGCCAGCGGAGGAGGGACAGGGATAAGCGAGCAGTACTTC
cdr3_aa: CASGGGTGISEQYF

clone_size: -
j_call: TRBJ2-5
v_call: TRBV7-9
d_call: -
cdr3_nt: TGTGCCAGCGTCAGGGACACCCAAGAGACCCAGTACTTC
cdr3_aa: CASVRDTQETQYF

clone_size: -
j_call: TRBJ1-2
v_call: TRBV6-5
d_call: -
cdr3_nt: TGTGCCAGCACCCTCTCGGTCAGGGGCGAGGGCTACACCTTC
cdr3_aa: CASTLSVRGEGYTF

clone_size: -
j_call: TRBJ2-7
v_call: TRBV7-9
d_call: -
cdr3_nt: TGTGCCAGCAGCTTAGTAGCCAGGGACGAGCAGTACTTC
cdr3_aa: CASSLVARDEQYF